This TCR beta chain comes out of a study of blood T cell repertoires in COVID-19. Study context: Whether acute or convalescent, the COVID-19 samples came from the United States, Italy and Spain. Sources were T cells, B-cell-depleted T cells, or PBMCs; the material itself was cDNA or gDNA.

The CDR3 runs to 11 residues. Trimming took off 7 bases at V and 6 bases at J, with 9 bases between the two ends. In the authors' methods: Estimated nucleated cell counts came from reference gene primer amplification. Generated by immunoSEQ multiplex PCR, the TCRdb table keeps only in-frame clones and is missing some. V and J calls plus clone size are reproduced from that table; the DNA served to infer D and trimming. This sample has more than 95,000 clones, with about 89% found just once. This chain connects TRBV12-3 or TRBV12-4 to TRBJ1-1; no reliable D call. This sequence originates from a man aged 50 or older with acute or convalescent COVID-19. The sample taken for sequencing was peripheral blood. The DNA for the CDR3 is TGTGCCAGCAATACTGTAGCTGAAGCTTTCTTT. Protein: CASNTVAEAFF.